The 3 T cell receptor beta chains presented below share a single source sample, sequenced in a study of CD8 T cells in Susac syndrome. cDNA came from 0.5 to 1 ug RNA primed by random hexamers. TCRdb analysed the immunoSEQ multiplex PCR reads with MiXCR anew, one entry per CDR3 protein. The table shows more than 95,000 distinct CDR3 sequences, with 93% occurring only once. The sample taken for sequencing was CD8+ T cells from PBMCs. The receptors stem from a human donor with multiple sclerosis.

The genes are TRBV7-9 and TRBJ2-5, with TRBD2 identical over 13 bases. CDR1 is SEHNR, CDR2 FQNEAQ, per germline (reference sequence). Trimming at V came to 3 bases and at J to 5 bases, leaving 15 bases not matched to a gene. This CDR3 spans 19 amino acids. The CDR3 region has the DNA TGTGCCAGCAGCTTGGACCTAACTGGCTCACTAGCGGGAGGGGAGACCCAGTACTTC. Residues: CASSLDLTGSLAGGETQYF.

The CDR3 coding sequence is TGTGCCAGCAGCTTGGACGGTACCTACGAGCAGTACGTC. This gives the protein CASSLDGTYEQYV. The V and J genes are TRBV7-9 and TRBJ2-7, with no clear D. Germline CDR1 and CDR2: SEHNR and FQNEAQ (reference sequence). V shed 3 bases and J shed 2 bases, with 8 bases lying between them. This CDR3 region has 13 residues.

The chain has TRBV7-9 and TRBJ2-2; no clear D gene. In germline, CDR1 is SEHNR, CDR2 FQNEAQ (reference sequence). CDR3 length: 13 residues. V was shortened by 4 bases and J by 5 bases, with 8 bases between the two germline ends. The DNA of the CDR3 is TGTGCCAGCAGCTCTCTCATTACCGGGGAGCTGTTTTTT. This encodes CASSSLITGELFF.